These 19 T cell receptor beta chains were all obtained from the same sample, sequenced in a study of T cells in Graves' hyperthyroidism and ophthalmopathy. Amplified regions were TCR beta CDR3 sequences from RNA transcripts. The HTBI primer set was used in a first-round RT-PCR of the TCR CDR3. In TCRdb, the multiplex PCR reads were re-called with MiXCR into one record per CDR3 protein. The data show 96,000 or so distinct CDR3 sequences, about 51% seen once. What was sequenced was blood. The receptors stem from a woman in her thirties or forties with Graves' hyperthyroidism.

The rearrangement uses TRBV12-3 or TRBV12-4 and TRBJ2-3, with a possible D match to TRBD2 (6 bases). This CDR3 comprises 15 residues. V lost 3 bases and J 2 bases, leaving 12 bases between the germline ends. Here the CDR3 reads CASSFPEGNTDTQYF. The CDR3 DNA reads TGTGCCAGCAGTTTCCCGGAGGGGAACACAGATACGCAGTATTTT.

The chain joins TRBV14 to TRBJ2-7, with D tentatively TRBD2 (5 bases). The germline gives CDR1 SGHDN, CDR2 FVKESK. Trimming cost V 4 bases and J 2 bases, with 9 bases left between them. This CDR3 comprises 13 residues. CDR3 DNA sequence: TGTGCCAGCAGCCTCGGGATTGCCTACGAGCAGTACTTC. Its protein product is CASSLGIAYEQYF.

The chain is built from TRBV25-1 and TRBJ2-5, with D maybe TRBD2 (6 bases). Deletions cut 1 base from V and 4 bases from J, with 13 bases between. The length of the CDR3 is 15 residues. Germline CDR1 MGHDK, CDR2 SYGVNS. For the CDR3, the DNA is TGTGCCAGCAGTGAATGGCGAGCGGGTTCAGAGACCCAGTACTTC. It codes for CASSEWRAGSETQYF.

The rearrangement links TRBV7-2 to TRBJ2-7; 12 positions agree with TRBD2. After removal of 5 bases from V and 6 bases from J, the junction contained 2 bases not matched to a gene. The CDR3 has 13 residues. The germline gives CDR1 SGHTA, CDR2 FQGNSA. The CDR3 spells CASSVTSGSEQYF. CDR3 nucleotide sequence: TGTGCCAGCAGCGTGACTAGCGGGAGCGAGCAGTACTTC.

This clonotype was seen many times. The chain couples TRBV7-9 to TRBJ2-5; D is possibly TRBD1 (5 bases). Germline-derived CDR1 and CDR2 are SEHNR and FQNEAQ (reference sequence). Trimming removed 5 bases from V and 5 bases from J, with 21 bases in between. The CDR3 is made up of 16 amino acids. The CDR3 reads CASSPRRGPAFETQYF. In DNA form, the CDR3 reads TGTGCCAGCAGCCCCCGTAGGGGTCCGGCTTTTGAGACCCAGTACTTC.

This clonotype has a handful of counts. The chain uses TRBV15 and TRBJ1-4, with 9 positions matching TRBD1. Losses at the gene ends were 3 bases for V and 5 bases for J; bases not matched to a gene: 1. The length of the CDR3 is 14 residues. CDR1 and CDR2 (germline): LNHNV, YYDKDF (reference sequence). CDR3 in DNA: TGTGCCACCAGCAGCGGGACAGGGAATGAAAAACTGTTTTTT. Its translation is CATSSGTGNEKLFF. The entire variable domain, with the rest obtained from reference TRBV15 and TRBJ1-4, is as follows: DAMVIQNPRYQVTQFGKPVTLSCSQTLNHNVMYWYQQKSSQAPKLLFHYYDKDFNNEADTPDNFQSRRPNTSFCFLDIRSPGLGDTAMYLCATSSGTGNEKLFFGSGTQLSVL.

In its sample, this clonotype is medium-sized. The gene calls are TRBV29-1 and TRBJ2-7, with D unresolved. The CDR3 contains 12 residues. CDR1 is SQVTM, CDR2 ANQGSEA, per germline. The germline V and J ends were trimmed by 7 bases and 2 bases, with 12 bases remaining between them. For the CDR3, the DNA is TGCAGCGCCGCTGACACACCCTACGAGCAGTACTTC. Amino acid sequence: CSAADTPYEQYF.

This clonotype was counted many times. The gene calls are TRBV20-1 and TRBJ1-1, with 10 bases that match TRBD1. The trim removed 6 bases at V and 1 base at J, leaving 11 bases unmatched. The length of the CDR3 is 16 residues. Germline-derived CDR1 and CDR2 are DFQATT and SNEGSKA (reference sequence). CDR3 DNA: TGCAGTGCCCAGAGGGGACAGGGGCTGAAGAACACTGAAGCTTTCTTT. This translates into CSAQRGQGLKNTEAFF.

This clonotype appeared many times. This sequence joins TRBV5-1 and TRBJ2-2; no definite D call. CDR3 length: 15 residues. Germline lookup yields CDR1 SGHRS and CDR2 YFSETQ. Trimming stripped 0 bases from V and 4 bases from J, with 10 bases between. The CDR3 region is CASSLGAYSTGELFF. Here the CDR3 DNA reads TGCGCCAGCAGCTTGGGGGCTTATTCCACCGGGGAGCTGTTTTTT. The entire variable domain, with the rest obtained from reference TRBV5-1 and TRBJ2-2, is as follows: KAGVTQTPRYLIKTRGQQVTLSCSPISGHRSVSWYQQTPGQGLQFLFEYFSETQRNKGNFPGRFSGRQFSNSRSEMNVSTLELGDSALYLCASSLGAYSTGELFFGEGSRLTVL.

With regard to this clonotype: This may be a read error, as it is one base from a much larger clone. Written as DNA, the CDR3 is TGTGCTAGTGGTTTGAGGTCAACGAACACTGAAGCTTTCTTT. Its protein is CASGLRSTNTEAFF. The chain has TRBV12-5 and TRBJ1-1; D unresolved. The length of the CDR3 is 14 residues. The V end lost 2 bases, the J end lost 1 base, and 8 bases lay between the germline ends. Germline CDR1 is LGHNT and CDR2 is FRNRAP.

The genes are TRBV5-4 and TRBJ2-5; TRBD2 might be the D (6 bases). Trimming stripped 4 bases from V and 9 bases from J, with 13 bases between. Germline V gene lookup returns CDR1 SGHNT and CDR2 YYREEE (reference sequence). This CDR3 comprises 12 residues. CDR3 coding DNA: TGTGCCAGCAGCCTCGGAGGGGAGCCCCAGTACTTC. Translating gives CASSLGGEPQYF.

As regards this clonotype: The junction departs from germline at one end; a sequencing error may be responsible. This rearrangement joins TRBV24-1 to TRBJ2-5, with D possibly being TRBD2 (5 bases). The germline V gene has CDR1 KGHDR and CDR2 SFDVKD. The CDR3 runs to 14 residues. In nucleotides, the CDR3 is TGCGCCACCAGTGGTGTCCGGGGTCAAGAGACCCAGTACTTC. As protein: CATSGVRGQETQYF.

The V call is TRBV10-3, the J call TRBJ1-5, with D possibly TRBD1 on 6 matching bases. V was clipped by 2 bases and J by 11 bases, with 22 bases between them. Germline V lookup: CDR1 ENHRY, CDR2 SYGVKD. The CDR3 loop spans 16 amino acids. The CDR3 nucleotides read TGTGCCATCAGTGAGGGTTTTCAGGGGCGGGAAGAGACCCAGCATTTT. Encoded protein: CAISEGFQGREETQHF.

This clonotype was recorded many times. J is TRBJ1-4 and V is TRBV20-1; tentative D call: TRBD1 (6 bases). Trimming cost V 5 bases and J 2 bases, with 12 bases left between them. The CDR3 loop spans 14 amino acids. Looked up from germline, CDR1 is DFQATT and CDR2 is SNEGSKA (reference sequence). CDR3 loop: CSAEGGGTNEKLFF. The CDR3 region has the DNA TGCAGTGCTGAGGGGGGGGGCACTAATGAAAAACTGTTTTTT.

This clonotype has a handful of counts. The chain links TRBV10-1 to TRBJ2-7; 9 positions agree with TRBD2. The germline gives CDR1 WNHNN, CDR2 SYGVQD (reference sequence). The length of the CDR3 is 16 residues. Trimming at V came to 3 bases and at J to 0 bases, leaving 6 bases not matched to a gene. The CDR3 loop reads CASSDTGLAGSYEQYF. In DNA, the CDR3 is TGCGCCAGCAGTGATACGGGACTAGCCGGCTCCTACGAGCAGTACTTC.

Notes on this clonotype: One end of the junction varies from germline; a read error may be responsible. CDR3: CAISEPGKLAGGEF. The CDR3, as DNA: TGTGCCATCAGTGAGCCAGGCAAACTAGCGGGAGGAGAATTC. The V gene is TRBV10-3, the J gene TRBJ2-5; 12 bases align to TRBD2. From germline, CDR1 is ENHRY and CDR2 SYGVKD. CDR3 length: 14 amino acids.

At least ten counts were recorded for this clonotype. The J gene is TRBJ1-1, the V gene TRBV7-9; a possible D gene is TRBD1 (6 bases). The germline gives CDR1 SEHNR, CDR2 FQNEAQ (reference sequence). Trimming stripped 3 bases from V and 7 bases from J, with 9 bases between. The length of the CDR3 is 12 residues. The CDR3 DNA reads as TGTGCCAGCAGCTTGGGCAGGGGTGAAGCTTTCTTT. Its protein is CASSLGRGEAFF.

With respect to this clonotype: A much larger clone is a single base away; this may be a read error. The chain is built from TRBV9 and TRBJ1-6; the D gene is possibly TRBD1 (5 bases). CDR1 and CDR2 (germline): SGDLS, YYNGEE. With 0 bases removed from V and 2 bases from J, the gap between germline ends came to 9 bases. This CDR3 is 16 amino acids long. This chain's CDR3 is CASSVGWDAYNSPLHF. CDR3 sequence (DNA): TGTGCCAGCAGCGTAGGGTGGGACGCCTATAATTCACCCCTCCACTTT.

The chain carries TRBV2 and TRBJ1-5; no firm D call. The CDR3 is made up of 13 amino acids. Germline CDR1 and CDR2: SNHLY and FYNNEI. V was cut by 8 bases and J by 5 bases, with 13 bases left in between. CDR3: CASSPPGDQPQHF. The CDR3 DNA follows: TGTGCCAGCTCACCACCGGGAGATCAGCCCCAGCATTTT.